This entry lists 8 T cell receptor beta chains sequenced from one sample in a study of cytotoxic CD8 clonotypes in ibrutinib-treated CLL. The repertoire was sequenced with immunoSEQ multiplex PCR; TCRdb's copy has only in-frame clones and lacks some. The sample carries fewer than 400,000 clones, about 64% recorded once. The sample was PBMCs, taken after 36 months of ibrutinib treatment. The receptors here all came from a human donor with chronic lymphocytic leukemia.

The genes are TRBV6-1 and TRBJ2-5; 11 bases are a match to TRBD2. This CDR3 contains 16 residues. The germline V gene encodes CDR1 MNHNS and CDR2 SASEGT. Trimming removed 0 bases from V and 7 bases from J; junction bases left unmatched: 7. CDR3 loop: CASSEAPGLAVGTQYF. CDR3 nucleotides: TGTGCCAGCAGTGAAGCGCCGGGACTAGCGGTGGGGACCCAGTACTTC.

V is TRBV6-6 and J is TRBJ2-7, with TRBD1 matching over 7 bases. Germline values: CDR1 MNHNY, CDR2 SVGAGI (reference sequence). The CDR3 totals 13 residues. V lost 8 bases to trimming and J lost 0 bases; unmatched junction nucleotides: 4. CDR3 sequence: CASRTGNSYEQYF. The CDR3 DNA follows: TGTGCCAGCCGGACAGGCAACTCCTACGAGCAGTACTTC.

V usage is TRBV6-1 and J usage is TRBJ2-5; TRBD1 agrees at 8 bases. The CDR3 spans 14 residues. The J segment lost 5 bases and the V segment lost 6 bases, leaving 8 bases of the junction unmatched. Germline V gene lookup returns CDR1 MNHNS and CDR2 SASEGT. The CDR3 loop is CASRRQGKGETQYF. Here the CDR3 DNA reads TGTGCCAGCAGGCGACAGGGGAAGGGTGAGACCCAGTACTTC.

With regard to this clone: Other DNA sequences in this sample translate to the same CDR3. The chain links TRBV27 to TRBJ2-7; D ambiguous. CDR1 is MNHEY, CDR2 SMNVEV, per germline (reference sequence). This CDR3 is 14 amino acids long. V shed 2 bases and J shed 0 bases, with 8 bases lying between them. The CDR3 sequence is CASSLAVSSYEQYF. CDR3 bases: TGTGCCAGCAGTTTAGCGGTGAGCTCCTACGAGCAGTACTTC.

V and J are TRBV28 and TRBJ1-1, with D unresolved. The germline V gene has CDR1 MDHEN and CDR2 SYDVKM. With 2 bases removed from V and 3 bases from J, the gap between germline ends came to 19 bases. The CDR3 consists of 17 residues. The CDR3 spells CASSLGEGANGDTEAFF. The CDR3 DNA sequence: TGTGCCAGCAGTTTAGGTGAGGGTGCAAATGGGGACACTGAAGCTTTCTTT.

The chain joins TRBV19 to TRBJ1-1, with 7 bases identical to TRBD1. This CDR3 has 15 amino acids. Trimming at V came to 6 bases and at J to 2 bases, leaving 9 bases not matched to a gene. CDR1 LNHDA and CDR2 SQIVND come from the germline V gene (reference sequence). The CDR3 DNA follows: TGTGCCAGTAGCCTCGGTGACAGGGTCAACACTGAAGCTTTCTTT. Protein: CASSLGDRVNTEAFF.

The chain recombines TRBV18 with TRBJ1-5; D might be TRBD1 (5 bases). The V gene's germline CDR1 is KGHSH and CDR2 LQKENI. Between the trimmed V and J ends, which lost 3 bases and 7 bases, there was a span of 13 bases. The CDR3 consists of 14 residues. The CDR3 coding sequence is TGTGCCAGCTCACCCCTTCAGGGATCCCAGCCCCAGCATTTT. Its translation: CASSPLQGSQPQHF.

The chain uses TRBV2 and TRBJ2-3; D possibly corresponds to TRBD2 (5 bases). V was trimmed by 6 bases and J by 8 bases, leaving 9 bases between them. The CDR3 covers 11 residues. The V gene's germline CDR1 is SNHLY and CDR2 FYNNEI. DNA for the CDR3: TGTGCCAGCAGCGCCCGGGGTACGCAGTATTTT. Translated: CASSARGTQYF.